What follows is one TCR beta chain and its context. Its antigen is as yet unknown. This specimen comes from a study of beta chain features in type 1 diabetes. On the study more broadly: All samples yielded 107,917,701 examined sorted cells.

The germline gives CDR1 SGDLS, CDR2 YYNGEE. This CDR3 has 16 amino acids. Losses at the gene ends were 0 bases for V and 8 bases for J; bases not matched to a gene: 8. Study-level points and caveats: Among all four CD4+ subsets, Type 1 diabetes patients had TCRB CDR3s that were moderately but significantly shorter. More deletions and fewer insertions at VDJ junctions were found in patients with type 1 diabetes.

Reverse transcription of all isolated RNA meant that expressed TCRB transcripts were sequenced. Average reads for naive, central memory and regulatory T cell samples were about 3.57 million. This table comes from immunoSEQ multiplex PCR, and its TCRdb copy is limited to in-frame clones, with some not included. This sample has 600,000 to 750,000 clones, with around 12% found just once. Staining for CD45RO/CCR7/CD25/CD127/CD95/CD27 allowed sorting of CD4+ naive, central memory, regulatory and stem cell-like memory cells. The J gene is TRBJ2-2, the V gene TRBV9; TRBD1 matches 9 bases. This clonotype was obtained from a man aged 25-45 years with type 1 diabetes. Sequenced input: naive CD4+ T cells from blood. The CDR3 bases are TGTGCCAGCAGCGTAGTTGGGACAGGGACTTATGGGGAGCTGTTTTTT. It specifies CASSVVGTGTYGELFF. The variable domain in full, with the rest retrieved from reference TRBV9 and TRBJ2-2, is DSGVTQTPKHLITATGQRVTLRCSPRSGDLSVYWYQQSLDQGLQFLIQYYNGEERAKGNILERFSAQQFPDLHSELNLSSLELGDSALYFCASSVVGTGTYGELFFGEGSRLTVL.